This T cell receptor (beta chain) was sequenced in a study of T cells in Graves' hyperthyroidism and ophthalmopathy (dated by TCRdb to the late 2010s). General notes on the study: Peripheral blood samples were taken at initial diagnosis, before any treatment was given. A discovery cohort of roughly 100 patients, about 40 with Graves' ophthalmopathy and 55 to 65 with stable Graves' hyperthyroidism, was used to find distinguishing TCR V-J signatures. Prospective prediction of ophthalmopathy was tested in an independent validation cohort of about 19 hyperthyroidism patients and 15 to 17 patients who later progressed to ophthalmopathy. The 100 or so discovery patients were randomly split 7:3 into training and test sets. In addition, the study compared T-cell repertoires in thyroid tissue and in blood from roughly six Graves' hyperthyroidism patients. Once sampling was done, hyperthyroidism patients were given methimazole at a starting dose of 30 mg daily, whereas ophthalmopathy patients were given high-dose intravenous methylprednisolone. TCR Vbeta CDR3 sequencing of 130 to 150 peripheral blood samples (over 40 ophthalmopathy, over 70 hyperthyroidism and approximately 17 progressor patients) is reported in the paper. The paper as a whole reports these results and caveats: In validation, progression to ophthalmopathy was predicted by the model with 70.59% sensitivity and just over 72% specificity, a median of about 6.4 months before onset. Sample size was not statistically predetermined, and investigators were not blinded to group allocation. Blood samples also contained most of the expanded thyroid clonotypes (frequency above 0.001), which suggests that blood repertoires may reflect thyroid immune responses. A model built on a 13 V-J signature distinguished ophthalmopathy from stable hyperthyroidism, reaching approximately 89% sensitivity and around 81% specificity in cross-validation and 80%/75% in testing.

About this clonotype: The antigen it binds to is not known. No quality values exist for individual bases; no much larger clone is one base distant.

TCR beta CDR3 regions were amplified from RNA transcripts. For the first round of RT-PCR on the TCR CDR3, the HTBI primer set was used together with the Qiagen OneStep RT-PCR kit. The libraries were constructed in a second round of multiplex PCR and then size-selected and purified. The libraries were sequenced on an Illumina HiSeq2000 using paired-end 100 bp reads. The study's processing was this. SOAPnuke was used to process the raw data, removing reads that contained adapters or uncalled bases, had a mean Phred below 15, or lacked an exact match to the constant primer or identifier. COPE v1.2.5 was used to merge the high-quality paired reads, and each unique nucleotide sequence was defined as a clonotype. Clonotypes were aligned to IMGT TRBV, TRBD and TRBJ reference segments using MiTCR v1.1. Analysis was restricted to V-J combinations with a frequency above 0.0001, which covered 99.2% of repertoires. The TCS score was defined as F50 (clonal expansion) divided by E x V (chaos), with BLOSUM62-based TCRdist calculated between CDR3 peptides within each V-J. Welch's t-statistics and random forest reduced fewer than 600 V-J features to 13, which were used in a naive Bayes classifier (R e1071). The raw public data were reprocessed by TCRdb itself: fastp quality trimming at Q25, MiXCR clonotype calling, in-frame beta chains only. Rows are combined by CDR3 protein, so each entry shows the most common genes and DNA. V and J calls and clone size were set by TCRdb, not the authors. The sample profile shows 300,000 to 350,000 distinct CDR3 sequences; approximately 15% of them were found once. Around 24% of the sample comes from the top ten.

There are 14 amino acids in the CDR3, from cysteine to phenylalanine inclusive. The CDR3 DNA has 42 bases and is translated from base 1. Sequences DFQATT (CDR1) and SNEGSKA (CDR2) are obtained from the germline V gene (reference sequence). Deletion took 4 bases off V and 1 base off J, with a span of 13 bases between the germline ends. Stable Graves' hyperthyroidism was defined as the absence of progression to ophthalmopathy over 18 months of follow-up. Hyperthyroidism patients were aged 18 to 65 years and newly diagnosed, with disease duration of less than 2 months. Exclusion was applied to patients with uncontrolled infections, other autoimmune diseases, pregnancy or lactation. Diagnoses relied on clinical symptoms, serum thyroxine and TRAb, thyroid ultrasound and orbital computed tomography. PBMCs were separated from approximately 10 ml of fresh peripheral blood using Ficoll-Paque density gradient centrifugation. Total RNA was extracted using Trizol reagent, and RNA quality was assessed on an Agilent 2100 Bioanalyzer.

The chain was built from TRBV20-1 and TRBJ1-1, with the D segment identity uncertain. Sequencing was done on a sample of blood. This receptor was obtained from a woman aged 30 to 39 with Graves' hyperthyroidism. The CDR3: CSATLNSRNTEAFF. The bases read TGCAGTGCTACCCTCAACAGCCGGAACACTGAAGCTTTCTTT.